The rows below give T cell receptor beta chains drawn from one sample of a study of fetal regulatory T cell absence and autoimmunity. Repertoires were generated with immunoSEQ multiplex PCR, while TCRdb's copy carries only in-frame clones and drops some. Here the sample spans some 50,000 clones, about four fifths being singletons. Sequenced sample: cord blood. These receptor sequences come from a newborn boy with IPEX syndrome. The CDR3 runs from the conserved cysteine through the conserved F or W. Each record gives: CDR3 protein, V gene.

CDR3 protein: CASSHGTGNTEAFF
V gene: TRBV16

CDR3 protein: CSVEGGLAGGPYNEQFF
V gene: TRBV29-1

CDR3 protein: CASRGLAGRYNEQFF
V gene: TRBV6-5

CDR3 protein: CASSFGGRGWQETQYF
V gene: TRBV5-1

CDR3 protein: CASSLGTTEQYF
V gene: TRBV7-9

CDR3 protein: CASSPGQGRKDTQYF
V gene: TRBV18

CDR3 protein: CASSQSAGNTEAFF
V gene: TRBV23-1

CDR3 protein: CRGRWEQYF
V gene: TRBV20-1

CDR3 protein: CASSPVEAGRF
V gene: TRBV7-9

CDR3 protein: CSVEDLGQGTDTQYF
V gene: TRBV29-1

CDR3 protein: CASSQDGELFF
V gene: TRBV4-1

CDR3 protein: CASSPAGATEAFF
V gene: TRBV18

CDR3 protein: CASSPKRRRDGVEFF
V gene: TRBV11-2

CDR3 protein: CAISESRLAGGKETQYF
V gene: TRBV10-3

CDR3 protein: CAISRTSASSYEQYF
V gene: TRBV10-3

CDR3 protein: CATSRTHRVF
V gene: TRBV15

CDR3 protein: CASSPDSTSGNTIYF
V gene: TRBV7-2

CDR3 protein: CAFRTVMNTEAFF
V gene: TRBV30

CDR3 protein: CASSHGRGGSGELFF
V gene: TRBV4-3

CDR3 protein: CASSQKVGGSEAFF
V gene: TRBV6-1

CDR3 protein: CASSEPLVTGELFF
V gene: TRBV2

CDR3 protein: CASAPGGTYPYEQYF
V gene: TRBV5-6

CDR3 protein: CASSPGQNTEAFF
V gene: TRBV11-2

CDR3 protein: CAWSVGHLINTGELFF
V gene: TRBV30

CDR3 protein: CASSQETSGGPVNTGELFF
V gene: TRBV4-3

CDR3 protein: CASSEARVGWTGELFF
V gene: TRBV6-1

CDR3 protein: CASSAGTTNYGYTF
V gene: TRBV2

CDR3 protein: CASSPETTGPRYTF
V gene: TRBV27

CDR3 protein: CAWTSGGPDTQYF
V gene: TRBV30

CDR3 protein: CAWTRLGFMKTQYF
V gene: TRBV30

CDR3 protein: CASGSLKQGSYEQYF
V gene: TRBV12-5

CDR3 protein: CAWSAPGRYNEQFF
V gene: TRBV30

CDR3 protein: CASSEVGIAVTDTQYF
V gene: TRBV6-1

CDR3 protein: CASTQGPPRGGWSGEAFF
V gene: TRBV4-1

CDR3 protein: CASSLGGAGGGYTF
V gene: TRBV6-1

CDR3 protein: CASSEVRRYGYTF
V gene: TRBV6-1

CDR3 protein: CASTHGTQYF
V gene: TRBV6-5

CDR3 protein: CASSLWRSNTGELFF
V gene: TRBV27

CDR3 protein: CASSFDRGPYNEQFF
V gene: TRBV5-1

CDR3 protein: CAWSSGTEAFF
V gene: TRBV30

CDR3 protein: CASSLEIRDSAYEQYF
V gene: TRBV5-4

CDR3 protein: CASSEEGGLGDYGYTF
V gene: TRBV2

CDR3 protein: CASSVVGTVAGAANTGELFF
V gene: TRBV9

CDR3 protein: CAWSLSGGERYF
V gene: TRBV30

CDR3 protein: CASSLAGGPNTGELFF
V gene: TRBV7-2

CDR3 protein: CASSLAGGYEQYF
V gene: TRBV7-2

CDR3 protein: CASSLIGGNSPLHF
V gene: TRBV7-6

CDR3 protein: CASSYSSMSGGGYTF
V gene: TRBV6-6

CDR3 protein: CAWSVGLAGEQYF
V gene: TRBV30

CDR3 protein: CASRDRSYSEQYF
V gene: TRBV6-1

CDR3 protein: CASSLGLAGRGLQETQYF
V gene: TRBV27

CDR3 protein: CSVTGGGGPATGELFF
V gene: TRBV29-1

CDR3 protein: CASSLAPGTGSYEQYF
V gene: TRBV5-1

CDR3 protein: CASSPGELSYEQYF
V gene: TRBV19